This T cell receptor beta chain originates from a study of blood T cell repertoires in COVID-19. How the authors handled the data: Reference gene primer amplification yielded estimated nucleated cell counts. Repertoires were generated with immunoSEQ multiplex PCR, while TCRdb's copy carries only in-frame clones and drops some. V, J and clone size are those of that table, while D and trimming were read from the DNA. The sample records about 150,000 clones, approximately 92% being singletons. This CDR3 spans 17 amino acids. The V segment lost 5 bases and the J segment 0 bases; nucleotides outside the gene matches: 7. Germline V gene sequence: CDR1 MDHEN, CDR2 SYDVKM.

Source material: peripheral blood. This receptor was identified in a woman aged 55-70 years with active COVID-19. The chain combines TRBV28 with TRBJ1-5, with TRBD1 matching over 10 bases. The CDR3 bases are TGTGCCAGCAGTCTCGGGACAGGGGTCTTTAGCAATCAGCCCCAGCATTTT. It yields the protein CASSLGTGVFSNQPQHF.